These 7 T cell receptor beta chains originate from one sample sequenced in a study of cytomegalovirus exposure and HLA in healthy donors. Repertoires were generated with immunoSEQ multiplex PCR, while TCRdb's copy carries only in-frame clones and drops some. This sample carries almost 200,000 clones, about 81% of them seen once, and the ten largest clones take around 1.2%. Sequenced sample: PBMCs. These receptors were taken from a woman between 25 and 40 years old in good health and CMV-seronegative.

This chain joins TRBV18 and TRBJ1-4, with D perhaps matching TRBD1 (6 bases). This CDR3 has 11 residues. Looked up from germline, CDR1 is KGHSH and CDR2 is LQKENI. Trimming removed 6 bases from V and 7 bases from J, with 6 bases in between. In DNA form, the CDR3 reads TGTGCCAGCTCGACAGGTGAAAAACTGTTTTTT. Translating gives CASSTGEKLFF.

CDR3 DNA: TGCGCCAGCAGCTTGGAGTCGGCAGATACGCAGTATTTT. Translating gives CASSLESADTQYF. V is TRBV5-1 and J is TRBJ2-3, with D unresolved. Trimming took 0 bases from V and 4 from J, leaving 6 bases between them. The CDR3 covers 13 residues. Germline CDR1 is SGHRS and CDR2 is YFSETQ.

The chain employs TRBV27 and TRBJ2-3; no clear D gene. Deletions cut 5 bases from V and 3 bases from J, with 6 bases between. CDR1 and CDR2 (germline): MNHEY, SMNVEV (reference sequence). This CDR3 is 12 amino acids long. The CDR3 is CASSPQTDTQYF. In DNA, the CDR3 is TGTGCCAGCAGTCCCCAGACAGATACGCAGTATTTT.

The V gene is TRBV5-1, the J gene TRBJ2-5; D might be TRBD1 (5 bases). Trimming shortened V by 4 bases and J by 4 bases, and 14 bases separated the two germline ends. The CDR3 runs to 14 residues. CDR1 and CDR2 from the germline V gene are SGHRS and YFSETQ. CDR3 bases: TGCGCCAGCAGCCTGGGGCCTGGAGTAGAGACCCAGTACTTC. Its protein is CASSLGPGVETQYF.

This clone appeared a few times. This sequence joins TRBV25-1 and TRBJ1-1; tentative D call: TRBD1 (5 bases). Germline lookup yields CDR1 MGHDK and CDR2 SYGVNS. The length of the CDR3 is 13 residues. Trimming took 6 bases from V and 4 from J, leaving 12 bases between them. The CDR3 region is CASRQEMFTEAFF. The CDR3, as DNA: TGTGCCAGCAGACAGGAAATGTTCACTGAAGCTTTCTTT.

This clone was picked up a small number of times. The J gene is TRBJ1-5, the V gene TRBV10-2; 8 bases fit TRBD1. The CDR3 totals 15 residues. V trimming: 0 bases; J trimming: 5 bases; junction bases outside the gene matches: 3. Per germline, CDR1 WSHSY and CDR2 SAAADI. CDR3 region: CASSESQGAHQPQHF. CDR3 coding DNA: TGCGCCAGCAGTGAGTCCCAGGGGGCGCATCAGCCCCAGCATTTT.

J is TRBJ1-2 and V is TRBV6-1, with D unresolved. V was clipped by 1 base and J by 4 bases, with 7 bases between them. Germline-derived CDR1 and CDR2 are MNHNS and SASEGT. CDR3 size: 13 residues. CDR3 in amino acids: CASSEGLLYGYTF. CDR3 bases: TGTGCCAGCAGTGAAGGACTCCTCTATGGCTACACCTTC.